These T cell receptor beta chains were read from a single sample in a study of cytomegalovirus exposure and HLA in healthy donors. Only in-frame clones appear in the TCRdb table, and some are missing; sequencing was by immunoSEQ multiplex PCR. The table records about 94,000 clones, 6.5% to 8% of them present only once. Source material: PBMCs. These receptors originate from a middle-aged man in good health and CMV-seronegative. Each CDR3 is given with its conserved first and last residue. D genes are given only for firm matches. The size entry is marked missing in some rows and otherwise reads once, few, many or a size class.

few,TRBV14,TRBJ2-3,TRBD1,CASSQEVGTGPDTQYF,TGTGCCAGCAGCCAAGAAGTTGGGACAGGGCCAGATACGCAGTATTTT
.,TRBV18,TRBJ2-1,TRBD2,CASSPQSGRFNNEQFF,TGTGCCAGCTCACCACAAAGCGGGAGGTTCAACAATGAGCAGTTCTTC
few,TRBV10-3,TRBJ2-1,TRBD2,CAIKGRLAGSTNEQFF,TGTGCCATCAAAGGCAGGCTAGCGGGGTCAACCAATGAGCAGTTCTTC
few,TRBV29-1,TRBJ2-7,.,CSASGYDEQYF,TGCAGCGCATCAGGGTATGACGAGCAGTACTTC
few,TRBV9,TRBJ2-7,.,CASSVEAVGPGEQYF,TGTGCCAGCAGCGTTGAGGCAGTGGGGCCGGGCGAGCAGTACTTC
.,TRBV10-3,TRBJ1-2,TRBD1,CAISEPGTGSYGYTF,TGTGCCATCAGTGAGCCAGGGACAGGAAGCTATGGCTACACCTTC
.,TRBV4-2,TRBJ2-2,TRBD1,CASSQGTGDTGELFF,TGTGCCAGCAGCCAAGGCACAGGGGACACCGGGGAGCTGTTTTTT
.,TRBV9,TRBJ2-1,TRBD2,CASSPQGGSYNEQFF,TGTGCCAGCAGCCCCCAGGGAGGGTCCTACAATGAGCAGTTCTTC
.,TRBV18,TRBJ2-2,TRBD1,CASSFDRVSTGELFF,TGTGCCAGCTCATTTGACAGGGTGTCCACCGGGGAGCTGTTTTTT
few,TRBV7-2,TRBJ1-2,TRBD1,CASSLALVRGHRGYTF,TGTGCCAGCAGCTTAGCGCTTGTCAGGGGGCATAGGGGCTACACCTTC
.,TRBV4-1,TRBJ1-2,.,CASSQGGQPRYGYTF,TGCGCCAGCAGCCAAGGCGGACAGCCCAGATATGGCTACACCTTC
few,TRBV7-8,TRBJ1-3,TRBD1,CASSPDRAGNTIYF,TGTGCCAGCAGCCCGGACAGGGCTGGAAACACCATATATTTT
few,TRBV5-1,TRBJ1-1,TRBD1,CASQGTANTEAFF,TGCGCCAGCCAGGGGACAGCAAACACTGAAGCTTTCTTT
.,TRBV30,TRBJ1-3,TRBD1,CAWSRDRRGNTIYF,TGTGCCTGGTCTCGGGACAGACGTGGAAACACCATATATTTT
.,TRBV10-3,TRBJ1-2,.,CAINGGGGGGHGYTF,TGTGCCATCAATGGGGGAGGTGGAGGCGGGCATGGCTACACCTTC
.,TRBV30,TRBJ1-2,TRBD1,CAWSRRGLAYGYTF,TGTGCCTGGAGTAGAAGGGGGCTAGCCTATGGCTACACCTTC
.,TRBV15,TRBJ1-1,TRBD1,CATSLGQDIGEAFF,TGTGCCACCAGCCTGGGACAGGACATTGGTGAAGCTTTCTTT
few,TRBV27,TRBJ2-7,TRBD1,CASIGTGAYEQYF,TGTGCCAGCATCGGGACAGGGGCCTACGAGCAGTACTTC
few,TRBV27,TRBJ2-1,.,CASSRSVGYNEQFF,TGTGCCAGCAGTCGCAGCGTAGGCTACAATGAGCAGTTCTTC
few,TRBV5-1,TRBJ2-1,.,CASSLDGGPYNEQFF,TGCGCCAGCAGCCTGGACGGGGGTCCCTACAATGAGCAGTTCTTC
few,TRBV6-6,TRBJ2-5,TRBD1,CASSRQGETQYF,TGTGCCAGCAGTAGACAGGGAGAGACCCAGTACTTC
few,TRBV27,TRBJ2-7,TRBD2,CASSLLASGGFGSYEQYF,TGTGCCAGCAGTTTATTGGCTAGCGGGGGGTTCGGATCCTACGAGCAGTACTTC
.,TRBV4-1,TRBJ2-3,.,CASSLEGPDTQYF,TGCGCCAGCAGCCTCGAGGGCCCAGATACGCAGTATTTT
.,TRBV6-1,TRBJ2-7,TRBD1,CASQRDRAYEQYF,TGTGCCAGTCAACGGGACAGGGCCTACGAGCAGTACTTC
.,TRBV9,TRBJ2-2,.,CASSVYTGELFF,TGTGCCAGCAGCGTCTACACCGGGGAGCTGTTTTTT
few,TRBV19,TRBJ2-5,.,CASSIARKETQYF,TGTGCCAGTAGTATAGCCAGAAAAGAGACCCAGTACTTC
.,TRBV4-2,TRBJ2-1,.,CASSQDLTNNEQFF,TGTGCCAGCAGCCAAGATCTGACAAACAATGAGCAGTTCTTC
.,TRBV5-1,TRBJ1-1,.,CASSLGGNTEAFF,TGCGCCAGCAGCTTAGGGGGGAACACTGAAGCTTTCTTT
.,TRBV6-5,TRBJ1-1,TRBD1,CASRGQENTEAFF,TGTGCCAGCAGGGGACAGGAAAACACTGAAGCTTTCTTT
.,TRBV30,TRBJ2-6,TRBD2,CAWTGWQGTSSGANVLTF,TGTGCCTGGACGGGTTGGCAGGGGACTAGCTCTGGGGCCAACGTCCTGACTTTC
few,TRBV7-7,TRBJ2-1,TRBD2,CASSLGTTNNEQFF,TGTGCTAGCAGCTTAGGGACTACAAACAATGAGCAGTTCTTC
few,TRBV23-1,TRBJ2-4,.,CASSQSEWPWTVFLLAKNIQYF,TGCGCCAGCAGTCAATCGGAATGGCCTTGGACAGTCTTTCTTCTAGCCAAAAACATTCAGTACTTC
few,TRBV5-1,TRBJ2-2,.,CASSFDTNTGELFF,TGCGCCAGCAGCTTTGACACGAACACCGGGGAGCTGTTTTTT
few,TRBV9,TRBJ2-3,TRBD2,CASTNGGATDTQYF,TGTGCCAGCACGAACGGGGGGGCCACAGATACGCAGTATTTT
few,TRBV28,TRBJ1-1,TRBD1,CASGNRGLIEAFF,TGTGCCAGCGGAAATAGGGGGCTCATTGAAGCTTTCTTT
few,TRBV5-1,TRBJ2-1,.,CASSLIQGNEQFF,TGCGCCAGCAGCTTGATCCAGGGCAATGAGCAGTTCTTC
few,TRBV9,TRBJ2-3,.,CASSFPGKEFTDTQYF,TGTGCCAGCAGCTTTCCAGGGAAGGAGTTCACAGATACGCAGTATTTT
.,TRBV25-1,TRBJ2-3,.,CASSGGPLDTDTQYF,TGTGCCAGCAGTGGAGGGCCTCTGGACACAGATACGCAGTATTTT
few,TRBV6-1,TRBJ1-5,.,CASSATPDSNQPQHF,TGTGCCAGCAGTGCGACACCCGATAGCAATCAGCCCCAGCATTTT
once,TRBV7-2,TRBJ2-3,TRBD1,CASSPTGGEDTQYF,TGTGCCAGCAGCCCGACAGGGGGGGAAGATACGCAGTATTTT
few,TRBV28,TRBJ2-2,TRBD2,CASRGGGGSGELFF,TGTGCCAGCAGAGGCGGGGGTGGGTCCGGGGAGCTGTTTTTT
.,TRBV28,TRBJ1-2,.,CASSMSVGYTF,TGTGCCAGCAGCATGTCGGTTGGTTACACCTTC
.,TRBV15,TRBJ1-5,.,CATSRDVGRPQPQHF,TGTGCCACCAGCAGAGATGTCGGCAGGCCCCAGCCCCAGCATTTT
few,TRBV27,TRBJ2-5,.,CASSLGLGETQYF,TGTGCCAGCAGTCTAGGACTCGGGGAGACCCAGTACTTC
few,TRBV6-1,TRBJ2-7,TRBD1,CASRFAGTGSYEQYF,TGTGCCAGCAGGTTCGCCGGGACAGGGTCCTACGAGCAGTACTTC
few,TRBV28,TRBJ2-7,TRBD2,CASSLVSTSGIKPYEQYF,TGTGCCAGCAGTTTAGTATCTACTAGCGGGATTAAGCCCTACGAGCAGTACTTC
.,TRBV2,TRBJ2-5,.,CASSASVIETQYF,TGTGCCAGCAGTGCTAGCGTTATCGAGACCCAGTACTTC
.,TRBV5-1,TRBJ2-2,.,CASSLGPGDTGELFF,TGCGCCAGCAGCTTGGGCCCAGGGGACACCGGGGAGCTGTTTTTT
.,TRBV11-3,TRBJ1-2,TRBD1,CASSLPLGRDRGRFYYGYTF,TGTGCCAGCAGCCTACCCCTGGGGCGGGACAGGGGGCGTTTTTACTATGGCTACACCTTC
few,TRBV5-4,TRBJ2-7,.,CASSGTGIGSVSEQYF,TGTGCCAGCAGCGGCACAGGGATCGGTTCGGTATCCGAGCAGTACTTC
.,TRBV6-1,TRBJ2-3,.,CASSEGLARGTQYF,TGTGCCAGCAGCGAAGGCCTGGCCCGGGGGACGCAGTATTTT
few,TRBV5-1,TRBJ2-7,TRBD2,CASSLRAGDVNEQYF,TGCGCCAGCAGCTTGAGAGCGGGAGATGTCAACGAGCAGTACTTC
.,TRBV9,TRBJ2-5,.,CASSVGTDQETQYF,TGTGCCAGCAGCGTAGGGACAGACCAAGAGACCCAGTACTTC
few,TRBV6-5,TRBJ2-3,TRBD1,CASSGDRGSDTQYF,TGTGCCAGCAGTGGAGACAGGGGGTCGGATACGCAGTATTTT
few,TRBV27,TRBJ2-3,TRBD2,CASSPRAGASTDTQYF,TGTGCCAGCAGTCCCCGAGCGGGAGCTAGCACAGATACGCAGTATTTT
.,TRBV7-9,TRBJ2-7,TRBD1,CASLGQGASEQYF,TGTGCCAGCTTAGGACAGGGAGCCAGCGAGCAGTACTTC
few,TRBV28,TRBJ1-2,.,CASRKDSHYGYTF,TGTGCCAGCAGAAAAGACAGTCACTATGGCTACACCTTC
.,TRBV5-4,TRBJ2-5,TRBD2,CASSFFSGSFQETQYF,TGTGCCAGCAGCTTTTTCAGCGGGAGTTTTCAAGAGACCCAGTACTTC
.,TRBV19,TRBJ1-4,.,CASSLYGPQGEKLFF,TGTGCCAGTAGTCTGTACGGACCTCAGGGTGAAAAACTGTTTTTT
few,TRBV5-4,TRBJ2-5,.,CASSFGQHQETQYF,TGTGCCAGCAGCTTTGGGCAGCACCAAGAGACCCAGTACTTC